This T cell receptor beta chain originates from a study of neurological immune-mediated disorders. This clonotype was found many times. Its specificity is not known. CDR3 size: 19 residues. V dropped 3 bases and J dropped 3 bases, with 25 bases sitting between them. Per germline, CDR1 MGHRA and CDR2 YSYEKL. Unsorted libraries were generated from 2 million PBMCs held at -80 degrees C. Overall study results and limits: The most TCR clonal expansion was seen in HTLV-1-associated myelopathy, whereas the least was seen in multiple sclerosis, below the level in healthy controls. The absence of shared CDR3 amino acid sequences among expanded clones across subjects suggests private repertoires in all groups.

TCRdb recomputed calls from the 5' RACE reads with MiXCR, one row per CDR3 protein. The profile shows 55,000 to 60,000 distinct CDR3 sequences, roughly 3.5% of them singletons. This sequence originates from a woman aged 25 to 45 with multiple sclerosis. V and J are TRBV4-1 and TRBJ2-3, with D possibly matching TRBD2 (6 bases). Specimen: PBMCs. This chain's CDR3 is CASSQPNAVAGFGTDTQYF. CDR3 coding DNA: TGCGCCAGCAGCCAGCCAAACGCGGTTGCGGGGTTCGGAACAGATACGCAGTATTTT.